This T cell receptor (beta chain) was retrieved from a study of OX40 agonist ivuxolimab in advanced cancers. About the research overall: Patients were given ivuxolimab, an antibody that agonizes OX40 (CD134).

The ends lost 0 bases at V and 5 bases at J; junction bases unmatched: 2. Germline-derived CDR1 and CDR2 are SGHRS and YFSETQ. The CDR3 sequence is 15 residues long. This table comes from immunoSEQ multiplex PCR, and its TCRdb copy is limited to in-frame clones, with some not included. The table lists fewer than 50,000 clones, around 87% of them singletons. The TCR was taken from an adult with an advanced solid tumor such as melanoma, head and neck, liver or kidney cancer. Sequenced material: CD4+ or CD8+ T cells sorted from blood, taken in a trial of the OX40 agonist ivuxolimab. The chain couples TRBV5-1 to TRBJ2-1; 10 nucleotides line up with TRBD2. The CDR3 coding sequence is TGCGCCAGCAGCTTGGGTAGCGGGGGGAACAATGAGCAGTTCTTC. Its protein is CASSLGSGGNNEQFF.